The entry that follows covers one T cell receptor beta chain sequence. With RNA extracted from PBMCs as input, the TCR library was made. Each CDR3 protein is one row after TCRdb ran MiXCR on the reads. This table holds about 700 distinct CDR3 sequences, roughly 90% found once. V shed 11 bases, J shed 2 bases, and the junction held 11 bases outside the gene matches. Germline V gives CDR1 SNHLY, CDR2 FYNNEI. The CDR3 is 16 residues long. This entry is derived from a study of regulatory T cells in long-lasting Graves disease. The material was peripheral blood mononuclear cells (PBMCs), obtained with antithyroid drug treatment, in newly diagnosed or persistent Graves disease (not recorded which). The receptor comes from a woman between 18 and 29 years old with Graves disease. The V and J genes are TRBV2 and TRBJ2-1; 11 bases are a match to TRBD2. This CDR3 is CAGRRLAGQTYNEQFF. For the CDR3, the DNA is TGTGCCGGCCGTCGACTAGCGGGACAAACCTACAATGAGCAGTTCTTC.